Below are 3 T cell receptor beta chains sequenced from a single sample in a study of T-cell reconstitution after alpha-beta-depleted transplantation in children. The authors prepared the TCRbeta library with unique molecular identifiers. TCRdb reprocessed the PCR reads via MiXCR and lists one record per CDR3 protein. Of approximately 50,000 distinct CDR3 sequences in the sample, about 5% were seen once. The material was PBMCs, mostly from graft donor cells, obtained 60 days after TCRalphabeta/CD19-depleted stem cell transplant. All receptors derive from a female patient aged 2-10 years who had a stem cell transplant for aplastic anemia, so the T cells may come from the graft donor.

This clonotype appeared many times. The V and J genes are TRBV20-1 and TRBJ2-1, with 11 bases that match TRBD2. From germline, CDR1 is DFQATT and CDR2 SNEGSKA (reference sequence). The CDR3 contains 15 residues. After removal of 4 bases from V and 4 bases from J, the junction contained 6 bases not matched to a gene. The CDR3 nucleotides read TGCAGTGCTACTCTCACTAGCGGGAGTTACAATGAGCAGTTCTTC. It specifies CSATLTSGSYNEQFF.

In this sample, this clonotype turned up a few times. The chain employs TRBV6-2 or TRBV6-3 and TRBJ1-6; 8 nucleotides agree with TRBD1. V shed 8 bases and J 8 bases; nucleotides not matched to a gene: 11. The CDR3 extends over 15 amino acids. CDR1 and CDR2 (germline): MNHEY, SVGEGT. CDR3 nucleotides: TGTGCCAGCGCCTACTACGGACAGGGTTATTCACCCCTCCACTTT. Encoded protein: CASAYYGQGYSPLHF.

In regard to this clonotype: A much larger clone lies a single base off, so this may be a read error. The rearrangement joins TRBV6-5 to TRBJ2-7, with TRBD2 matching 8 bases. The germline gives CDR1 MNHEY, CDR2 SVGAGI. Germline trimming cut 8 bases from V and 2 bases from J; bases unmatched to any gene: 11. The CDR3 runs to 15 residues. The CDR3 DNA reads TGTGCCAGCGGTTCCCTTAGCGGGGCAACCTACGAGCAGTACTTC. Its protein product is CASGSLSGATYEQYF.